Sequencing of this T cell receptor beta chain was carried out in a study of blood T cells in healthy people across ages. Combining a sample-barcoded 5' primer with a J-beta primer mix, a second PCR ran for about 7 to 11 cycles. TCRdb re-called the 5' RACE reads with MiXCR, one entry per CDR3 protein. This table holds 870,000 or so distinct CDR3 sequences, 29% found once. This clonotype has more than one count but fewer than ten. Sequenced input: blood. The source of this sequence is an elderly woman in good health.

CDR3 region: CASSRSGTGVGDTEAFF. The CDR3 region has the DNA TGTGCCAGCAGCCGGTCAGGGACAGGGGTTGGGGACACTGAAGCTTTCTTT. The rearrangement joins TRBV3-1 to TRBJ1-1, with 10 bases matching TRBD1. J lost 3 bases, V lost 4 bases, and 11 bases had no gene match. The CDR3 loop spans 17 amino acids. Germline assignment: CDR1 LGHDT and CDR2 YNNKEL (reference sequence).